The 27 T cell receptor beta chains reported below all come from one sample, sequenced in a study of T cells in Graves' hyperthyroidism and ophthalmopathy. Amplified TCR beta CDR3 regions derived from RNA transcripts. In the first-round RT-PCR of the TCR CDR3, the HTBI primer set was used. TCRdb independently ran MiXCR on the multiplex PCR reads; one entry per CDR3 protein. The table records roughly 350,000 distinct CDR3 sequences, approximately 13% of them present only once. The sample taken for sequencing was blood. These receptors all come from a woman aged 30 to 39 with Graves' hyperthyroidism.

In DNA form, the CDR3 reads TGTGCCAGCAGCCAAGATCGAGACCTCTCGGGGGAGACCCAGTACTTC. Its translation is CASSQDRDLSGETQYF. V and J are TRBV3-1 and TRBJ2-5; TRBD2 is a possible D gene (5 bases). Trimming cost V 0 bases and J 5 bases, with 16 bases left between them. The length of the CDR3 is 16 residues. Germline V lookup: CDR1 LGHDT, CDR2 YNNKEL (reference sequence).

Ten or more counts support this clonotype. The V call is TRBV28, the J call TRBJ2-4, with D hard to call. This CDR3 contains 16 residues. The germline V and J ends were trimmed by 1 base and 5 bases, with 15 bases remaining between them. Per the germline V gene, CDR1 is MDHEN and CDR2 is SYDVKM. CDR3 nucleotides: TGTGCCAGCAGTTTATCACGGCGACCGGGCGAAAACATTCAGTACTTC. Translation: CASSLSRRPGENIQYF.

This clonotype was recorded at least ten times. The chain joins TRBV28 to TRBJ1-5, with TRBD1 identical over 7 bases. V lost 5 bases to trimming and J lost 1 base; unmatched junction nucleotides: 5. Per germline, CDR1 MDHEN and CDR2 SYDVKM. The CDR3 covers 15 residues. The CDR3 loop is CASSLRDRSNQPQHF. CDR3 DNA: TGTGCCAGCAGTCTTCGGGACAGAAGCAATCAGCCCCAGCATTTT.

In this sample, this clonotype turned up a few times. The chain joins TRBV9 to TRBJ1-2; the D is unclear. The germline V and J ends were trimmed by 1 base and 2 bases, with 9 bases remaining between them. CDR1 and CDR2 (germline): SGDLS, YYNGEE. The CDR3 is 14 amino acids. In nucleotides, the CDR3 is TGTGCCAGCAGCGTACAGAGGGAGAACTATGGCTACACCTTC. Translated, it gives CASSVQRENYGYTF.

The CDR3 spells CASSRQGSAQPQHF. The CDR3 DNA reads as TGTGCCAGCAGCAGACAGGGATCGGCTCAGCCCCAGCATTTT. The genes are TRBV6-2 or TRBV6-3 and TRBJ1-5, with 7 bases that match TRBD1. The CDR3 runs to 14 residues. Germline-derived CDR1 and CDR2 are MNHEY and SVGEGT. The J segment lost 6 bases and the V segment lost 6 bases, leaving 8 bases of the junction unmatched.

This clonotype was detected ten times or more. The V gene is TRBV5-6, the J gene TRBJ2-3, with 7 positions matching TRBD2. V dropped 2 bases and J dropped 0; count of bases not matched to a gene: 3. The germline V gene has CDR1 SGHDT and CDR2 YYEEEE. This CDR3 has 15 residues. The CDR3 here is CASSFGGGSTDTQYF. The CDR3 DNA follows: TGTGCCAGCAGCTTCGGGGGAGGGAGCACAGATACGCAGTATTTT.

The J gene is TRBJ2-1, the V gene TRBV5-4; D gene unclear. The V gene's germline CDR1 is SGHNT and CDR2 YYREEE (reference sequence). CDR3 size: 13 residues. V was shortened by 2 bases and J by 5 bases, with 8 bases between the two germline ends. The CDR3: CASSFALNNEQFF. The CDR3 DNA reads TGTGCCAGCAGCTTTGCCCTGAACAATGAGCAGTTCTTC.

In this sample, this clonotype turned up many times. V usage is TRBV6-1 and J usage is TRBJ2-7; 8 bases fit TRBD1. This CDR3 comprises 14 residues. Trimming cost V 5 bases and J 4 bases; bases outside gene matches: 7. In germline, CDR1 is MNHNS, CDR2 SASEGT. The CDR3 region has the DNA TGTGCCAGCAGTTCGGACAGGGAAATTTACGAGCAGTACTTC. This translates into CASSSDREIYEQYF.

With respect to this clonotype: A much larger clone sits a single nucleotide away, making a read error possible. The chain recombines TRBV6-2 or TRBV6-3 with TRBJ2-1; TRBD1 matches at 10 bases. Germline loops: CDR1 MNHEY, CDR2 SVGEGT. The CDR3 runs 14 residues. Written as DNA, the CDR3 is TGTGCCGGCAGGCCGGGACAGGGGAGGAGTGAGCAGTTCTTC. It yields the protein CAGRPGQGRSEQFF.

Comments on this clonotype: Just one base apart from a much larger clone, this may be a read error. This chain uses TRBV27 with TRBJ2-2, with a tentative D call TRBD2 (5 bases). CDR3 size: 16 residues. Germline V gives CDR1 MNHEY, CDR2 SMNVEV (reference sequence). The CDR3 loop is CASSSFRTGKAGELVF. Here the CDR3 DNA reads TGTGCCAGCAGTTCCTTCCGGACGGGAAAGGCCGGGGAGCTGGTTTTT.

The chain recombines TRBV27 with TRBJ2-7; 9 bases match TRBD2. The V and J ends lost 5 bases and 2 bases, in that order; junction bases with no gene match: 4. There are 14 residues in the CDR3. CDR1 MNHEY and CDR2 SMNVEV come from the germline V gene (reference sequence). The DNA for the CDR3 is TGTGCCAGCAGTGCGGGGGGGGGCGCCTACGAGCAGTACTTC. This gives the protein CASSAGGGAYEQYF.

The CDR3 here is CASSLGPYGGNSNQPQHF. The CDR3 bases are TGTGCCAGCAGCTTGGGGCCTTACGGGGGAAATAGCAATCAGCCCCAGCATTTT. The chain recombines TRBV7-8 with TRBJ1-5; D may be TRBD1 (5 bases). Germline values: CDR1 SGHVS, CDR2 FQNEAQ. Trimming left V 3 bases short and J 0 bases short, with 18 bases between. The CDR3 is made up of 18 amino acids.

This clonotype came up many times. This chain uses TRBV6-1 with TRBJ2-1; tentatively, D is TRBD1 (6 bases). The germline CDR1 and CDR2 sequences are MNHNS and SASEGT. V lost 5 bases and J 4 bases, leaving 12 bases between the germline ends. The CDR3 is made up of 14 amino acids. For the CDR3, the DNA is TGTGCCAGCAGTTTTGGGGGCCGATACAATGAGCAGTTCTTC. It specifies CASSFGGRYNEQFF.

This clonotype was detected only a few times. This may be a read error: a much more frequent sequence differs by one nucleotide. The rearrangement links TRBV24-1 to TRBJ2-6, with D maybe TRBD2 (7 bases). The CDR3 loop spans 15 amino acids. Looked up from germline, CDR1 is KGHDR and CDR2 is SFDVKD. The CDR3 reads CATNAGGPGASVLTF. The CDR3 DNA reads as TGTGCCACCAACGCCGGGGGGCCTGGGGCCAGCGTCCTGACTTTC.

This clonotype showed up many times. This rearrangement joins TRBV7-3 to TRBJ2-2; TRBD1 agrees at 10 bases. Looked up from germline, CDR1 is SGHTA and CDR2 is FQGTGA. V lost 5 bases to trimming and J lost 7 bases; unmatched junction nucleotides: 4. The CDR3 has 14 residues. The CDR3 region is CASSLTGGNGELFF. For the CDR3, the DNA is TGTGCCAGCAGCCTGACAGGGGGCAACGGGGAGCTGTTTTTT.

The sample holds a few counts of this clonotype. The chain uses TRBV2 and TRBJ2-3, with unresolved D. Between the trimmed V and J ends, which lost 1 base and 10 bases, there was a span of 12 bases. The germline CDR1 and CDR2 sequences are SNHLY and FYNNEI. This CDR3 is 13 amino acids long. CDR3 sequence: CASSEEEVSPQYF. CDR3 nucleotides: TGTGCCAGCAGTGAAGAAGAGGTGTCTCCGCAGTATTTT.

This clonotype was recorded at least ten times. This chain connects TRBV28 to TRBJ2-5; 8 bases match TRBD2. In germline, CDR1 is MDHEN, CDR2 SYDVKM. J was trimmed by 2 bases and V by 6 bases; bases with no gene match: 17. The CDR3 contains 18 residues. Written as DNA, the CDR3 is TGTGCCAGCAGCCCGTCCGGGACTAGTGGTTGGGGACAAGAGACCCAGTACTTC. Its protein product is CASSPSGTSGWGQETQYF.

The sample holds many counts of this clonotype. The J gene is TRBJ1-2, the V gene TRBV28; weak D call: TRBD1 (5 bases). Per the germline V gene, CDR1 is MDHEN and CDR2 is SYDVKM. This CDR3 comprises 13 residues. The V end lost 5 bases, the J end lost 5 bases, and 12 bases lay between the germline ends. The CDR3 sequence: CASSPGRRYGYTF. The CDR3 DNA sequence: TGTGCCAGCAGTCCGGGACGGCGGTATGGCTACACCTTC.

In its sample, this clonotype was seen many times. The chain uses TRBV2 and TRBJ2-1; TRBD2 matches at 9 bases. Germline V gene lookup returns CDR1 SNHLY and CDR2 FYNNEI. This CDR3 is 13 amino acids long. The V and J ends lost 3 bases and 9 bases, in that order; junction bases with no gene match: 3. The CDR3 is CASSELAGVEQFF. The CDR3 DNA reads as TGTGCCAGCAGTGAGTTAGCGGGAGTTGAGCAGTTCTTC.

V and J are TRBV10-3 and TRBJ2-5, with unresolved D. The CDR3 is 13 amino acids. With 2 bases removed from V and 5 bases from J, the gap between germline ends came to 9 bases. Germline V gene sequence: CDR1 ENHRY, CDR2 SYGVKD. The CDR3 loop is CAISESRVETQYF. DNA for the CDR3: TGTGCCATCAGTGAGAGTCGGGTTGAGACCCAGTACTTC.

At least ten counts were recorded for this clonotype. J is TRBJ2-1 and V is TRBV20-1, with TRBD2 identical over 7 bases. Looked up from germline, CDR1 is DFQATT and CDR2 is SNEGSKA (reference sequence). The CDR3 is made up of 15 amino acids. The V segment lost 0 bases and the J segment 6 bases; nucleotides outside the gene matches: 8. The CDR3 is CSARDVQRDLNEQFF. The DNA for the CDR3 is TGCAGTGCTAGAGATGTACAGCGGGATCTCAATGAGCAGTTCTTC.

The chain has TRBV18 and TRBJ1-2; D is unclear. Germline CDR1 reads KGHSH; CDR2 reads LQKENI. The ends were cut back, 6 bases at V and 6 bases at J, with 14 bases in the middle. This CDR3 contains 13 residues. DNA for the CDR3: TGTGCCAGCTCGCCTCGGGAGCAAAATGGCTACACCTTC. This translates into CASSPREQNGYTF.

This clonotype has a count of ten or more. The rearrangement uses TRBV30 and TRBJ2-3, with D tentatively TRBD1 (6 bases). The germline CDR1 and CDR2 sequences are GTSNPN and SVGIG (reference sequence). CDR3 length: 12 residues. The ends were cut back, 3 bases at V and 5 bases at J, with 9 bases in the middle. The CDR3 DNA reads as TGTGCCTGGAGCGTCAGGGGAGATACGCAGTATTTT. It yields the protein CAWSVRGDTQYF.

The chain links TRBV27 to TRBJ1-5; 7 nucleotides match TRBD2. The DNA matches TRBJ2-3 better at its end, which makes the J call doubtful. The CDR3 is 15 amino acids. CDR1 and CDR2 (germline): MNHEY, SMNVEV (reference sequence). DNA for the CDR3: TGTGCCAGCTCTCTTCGCGGGGGTAGCAATCAGCCCCAGTATTTT. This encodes CASSLRGGSNQPQYF.

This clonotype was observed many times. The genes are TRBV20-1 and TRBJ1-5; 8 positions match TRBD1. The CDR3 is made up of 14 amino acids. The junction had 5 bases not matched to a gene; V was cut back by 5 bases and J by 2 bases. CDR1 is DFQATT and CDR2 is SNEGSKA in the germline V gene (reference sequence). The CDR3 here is CSAWDRWGNQPQHF. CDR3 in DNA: TGCAGTGCTTGGGACAGGTGGGGCAATCAGCCCCAGCATTTT.

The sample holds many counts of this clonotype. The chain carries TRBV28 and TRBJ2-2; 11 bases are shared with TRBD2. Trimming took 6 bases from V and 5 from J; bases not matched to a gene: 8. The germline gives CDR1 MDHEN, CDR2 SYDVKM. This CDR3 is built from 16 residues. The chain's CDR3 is CASSPLAGDDTGELFF. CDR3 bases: TGTGCCAGCAGCCCACTAGCGGGAGACGATACCGGGGAGCTGTTTTTT.

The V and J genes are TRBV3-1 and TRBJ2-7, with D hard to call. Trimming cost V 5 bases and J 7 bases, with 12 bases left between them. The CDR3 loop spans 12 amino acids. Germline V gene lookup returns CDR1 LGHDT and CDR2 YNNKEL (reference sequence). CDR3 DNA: TGTGCCAGCAGCTCCCGACCTAAGGAGCAGTACTTC. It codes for CASSSRPKEQYF.